This T cell receptor beta chain originates from a study of shared clonotypes between healthy human individuals. This was a deep-level run. Evenly divided among several immunoSEQ plates was the genomic DNA of each subset. Produced via immunoSEQ multiplex PCR; TCRdb's table is partial and in-frame only. The data contain fewer than 650,000 clones, roughly four fifths of them singletons. The V and J ends lost 6 bases and 4 bases, in that order; junction bases with no gene match: 4. The CDR3 length is 13 residues. From germline, CDR1 is MDHEN and CDR2 SYDVKM. The J gene is TRBJ2-5, the V gene TRBV28, with TRBD1 identical over 8 bases. This receptor was taken from a middle-aged woman in good health. Some clones in this sample may be carry-over from other donors' samples. Sequencing was carried out using PBMCs. Here the CDR3 DNA reads TGTGCCAGCAGACCACAGGGGGGAGAGACCCAGTACTTC. Translated, it gives CASRPQGGETQYF.